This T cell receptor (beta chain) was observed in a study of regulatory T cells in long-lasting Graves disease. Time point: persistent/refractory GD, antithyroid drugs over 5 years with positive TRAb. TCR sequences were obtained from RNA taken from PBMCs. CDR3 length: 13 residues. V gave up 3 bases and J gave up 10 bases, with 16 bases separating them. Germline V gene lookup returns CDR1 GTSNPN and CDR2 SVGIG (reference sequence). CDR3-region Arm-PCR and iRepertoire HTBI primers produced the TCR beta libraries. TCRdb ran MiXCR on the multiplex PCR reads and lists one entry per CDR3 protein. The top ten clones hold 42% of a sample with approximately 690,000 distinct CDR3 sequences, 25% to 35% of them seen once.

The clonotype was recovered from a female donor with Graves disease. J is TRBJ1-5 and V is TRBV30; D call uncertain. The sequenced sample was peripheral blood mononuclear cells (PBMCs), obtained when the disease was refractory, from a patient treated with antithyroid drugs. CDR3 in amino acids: CAWSPRLDEPQHF. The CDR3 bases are TGTGCCTGGAGCCCCCGACTGGATGAACCCCAGCATTTT. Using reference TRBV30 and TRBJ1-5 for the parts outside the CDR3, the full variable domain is SQTIHQWPATLVQPVGSPLSLECTVEGTSNPNLYWYRQAAGRGLQLLFYSVGIGQISSEVPQNLSASRPQDRQFILSSKKLLLSDSGFYLCAWSPRLDEPQHFGDGTRLSIL.